This T cell receptor (beta chain) originates from a study of shared clonotypes between healthy human individuals. The study, taken as a whole, reports: Richness estimates generally favored naive over memory subsets.

V shed 1 base and J 2 bases; nucleotides not matched to a gene: 6. Germline CDR1 reads SGHVS; CDR2 reads FQNEAQ. The CDR3 sequence is 16 residues long. The assay was immunoSEQ multiplex PCR, and TCRdb's table has in-frame clones only and misses some. Of more than 2,000,000 clones in the sample, 80% to 95% were seen once. Concerning this clone itself: The antigen remains undetermined.

Sequenced sample: naive CD4+ T cells from PBMCs. As for subset: CD45RA+ positively selected. The TCR was taken from a man aged 18 to 29 in good health. Some clones in this sample may be carry-over from other donors' samples. This chain links TRBV7-8 with TRBJ2-3; 7 positions agree with TRBD1. CDR3 nucleotide sequence: TGTGCCAGCAGCTTAGTCCGGGACAGCTACACAGATACGCAGTATTTT. Translation: CASSLVRDSYTDTQYF. Drawing the rest from reference TRBV7-8 and TRBJ2-3, the complete variable domain is GAGVSQSPRYKVAKRGQDVALRCDPISGHVSLFWYQQALGQGPEFLTYFQNEAQLDKSGLPSDRFFAERPEGSVSTLKIQRTQQEDSAVYLCASSLVRDSYTDTQYFGPGTRLTVL.